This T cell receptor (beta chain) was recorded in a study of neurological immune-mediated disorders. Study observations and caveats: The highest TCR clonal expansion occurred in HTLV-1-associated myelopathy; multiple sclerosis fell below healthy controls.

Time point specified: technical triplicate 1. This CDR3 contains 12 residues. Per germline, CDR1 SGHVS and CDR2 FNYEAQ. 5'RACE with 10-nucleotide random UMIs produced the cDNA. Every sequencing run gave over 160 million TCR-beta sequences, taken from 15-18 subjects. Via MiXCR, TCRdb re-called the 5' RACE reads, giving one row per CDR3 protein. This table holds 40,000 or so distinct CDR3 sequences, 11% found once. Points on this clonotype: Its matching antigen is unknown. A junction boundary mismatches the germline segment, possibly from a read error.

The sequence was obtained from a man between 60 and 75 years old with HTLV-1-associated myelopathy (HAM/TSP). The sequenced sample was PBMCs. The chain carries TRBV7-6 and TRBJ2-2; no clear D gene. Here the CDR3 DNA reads TGTGACAGCAGCTTAGAAGCCGGGGAGCTGTTTTTT. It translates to CDSSLEAGELFF. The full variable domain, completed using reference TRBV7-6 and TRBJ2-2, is GAGVSQSPRYKVTKRGQDVALRCDPISGHVSLYWYRQALGQGPEFLTYFNYEAQQDKSGLPNDRFSAERPEGSISTLTIQRTEQRDSAMYRCDSSLEAGELFFGEGSRLTVL.